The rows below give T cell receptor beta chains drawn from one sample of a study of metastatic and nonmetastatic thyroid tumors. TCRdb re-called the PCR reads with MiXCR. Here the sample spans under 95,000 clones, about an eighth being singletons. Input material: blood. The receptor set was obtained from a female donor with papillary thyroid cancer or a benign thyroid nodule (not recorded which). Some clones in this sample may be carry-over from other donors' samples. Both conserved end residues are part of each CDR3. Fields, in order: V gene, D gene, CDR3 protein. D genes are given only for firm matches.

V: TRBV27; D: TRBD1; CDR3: CASRRTGLGTGELFF
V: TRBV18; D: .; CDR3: CASSPYDKNTEAFF
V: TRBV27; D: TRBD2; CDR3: CASSSRSGRGSGANVLTF
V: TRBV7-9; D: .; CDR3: CASSLEGGLTGEQYF
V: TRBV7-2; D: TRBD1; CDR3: CASSPGTGGQNIQYF
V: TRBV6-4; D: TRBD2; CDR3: CASSREGGGNEQFF
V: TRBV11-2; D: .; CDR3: CASSLDPRGSNQPQHF
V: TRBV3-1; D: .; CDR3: CANSQVQTSLSGEKYF
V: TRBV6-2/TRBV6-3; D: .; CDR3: CASSWDISSEKLFF
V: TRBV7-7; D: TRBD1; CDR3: CASSSRPGQGNEQFF
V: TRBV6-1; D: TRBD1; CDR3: CASSEAQGARGTGREQYF
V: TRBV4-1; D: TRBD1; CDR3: CASIRGQSGAFF
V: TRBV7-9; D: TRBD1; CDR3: CASSVPRGLYTEAFF
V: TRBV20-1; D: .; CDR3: CSARVGNTGQPQHF
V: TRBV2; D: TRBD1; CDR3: CASTEDRGLGEQYF
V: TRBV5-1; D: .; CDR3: CASSLGLDGYEQYF
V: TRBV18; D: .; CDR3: CASSPFTGTGELFF
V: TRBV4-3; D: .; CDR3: CASSQDRHLGQTQYF
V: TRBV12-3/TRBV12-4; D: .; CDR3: CASSFIGSSSYEQYF
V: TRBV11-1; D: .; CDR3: CASSFGLTYEQYF
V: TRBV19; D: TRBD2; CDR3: CASSTSGTSGDTQYF
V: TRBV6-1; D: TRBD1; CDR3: CASRRTGGQDTQYF
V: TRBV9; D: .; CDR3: CASSVGQGNTEAFF
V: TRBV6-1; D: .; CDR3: CASSGVLRGSYNSPLHF
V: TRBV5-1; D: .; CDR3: CASVGSPLHF
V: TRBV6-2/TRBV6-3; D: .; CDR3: CASSLRTGGGQPQHF
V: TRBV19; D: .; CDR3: CASSTFRDGRYEQYF
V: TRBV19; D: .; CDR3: CASSIMPSGPNYGYTF
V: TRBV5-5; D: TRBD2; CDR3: CASKGTSGIGELFF
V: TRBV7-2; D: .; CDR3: CASSLVGSSYEQYF
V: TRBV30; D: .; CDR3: CAWSPTGAAEAFF